The sequence of this T cell receptor (beta chain) was determined in a study of OX40 agonist ivuxolimab in advanced cancers. Study summary: Patients treated during dose escalation were battling hepatocellular carcinoma, melanoma, renal cell or head and neck cancer. From roughly 20 to 79 years was the age range, with a mean of about 54 years, and roughly 80% were male.

As to this clone: The antigen remains undetermined.

Patients were excluded for autoimmune disease history or systemic immunosuppression. Study-wide results and limits: In the 0.1 to 3.0 mg/kg range, CD4+ and CD8+ blood T cells had expanded clonally by week 6.

The assay was immunoSEQ multiplex PCR, and TCRdb's table has in-frame clones only and misses some. The data hold roughly 54,000 clones, with 84% observed a single time. Sequenced material: CD4+ or CD8+ T cells sorted from blood, taken in a trial of the OX40 agonist ivuxolimab. This sequence was found in an adult with an advanced solid tumor such as melanoma, head and neck, liver or kidney cancer.

The CDR3 reads CASNTPGLNSPLHF. As DNA, the CDR3 is TGTGCCAGCAATACCCCGGGCTTAAATTCACCCCTCCACTTT. The chain combines TRBV27 with TRBJ1-6; D is unresolved. The ends were cut back, 7 bases at V and 7 bases at J, with 14 bases in the middle. CDR1 is MNHEY, CDR2 SMNVEV, per germline (reference sequence). CDR3 length: 14 amino acids.